This T cell receptor (beta chain) was found in a study of STAT3 mutations in large granular lymphocyte leukemia. As to this clone: Its matching antigen is unknown.

Sequenced by immunoSEQ multiplex PCR; TCRdb stores in-frame clones only, minus some. Seen here are some 13,000 clones, 90% observed once, and the top ten hold around a third. Findings and limits, study-wide: Treatment regimens differed across patients between samplings. Suggested: STAT3 mutation was not the ancestral event for these clonal expansions. Every T-LGLL patient had at least one immunodominant TCRbeta clonotype.

There are 13 residues in the CDR3. The germline V gene has CDR1 SGHRS and CDR2 YFSETQ. V lost 0 bases, J lost 6 bases, and 6 bases lay in between. The sequence derives from a man between 35 and 55 years old with T-cell large granular lymphocyte leukemia. Some clones in this sample may be carry-over from other donors' samples. The V call is TRBV5-1, the J call TRBJ2-2; D uncertain. Material: peripheral blood mononuclear cells. The CDR3 is CASSLGGAGELFF. The CDR3 coding sequence is TGCGCCAGCAGCTTGGGAGGCGCCGGGGAGCTGTTTTTT.